The present T cell receptor (beta chain) was sequenced within a study of Graves' ophthalmopathy and Graves' hyperthyroidism. Study overall: Being free of ophthalmopathy for 18 months of follow-up defined stable hyperthyroidism. General study results and limits: Prediction of ophthalmopathy progression reached over 65% sensitivity and roughly 72% specificity.

Germline V gives CDR1 SNHLY, CDR2 FYNNEI. The CDR3 is 14 amino acids. Deletions cut 4 bases from V and 3 bases from J, with 10 bases between. This clonotype has a count of ten or more. Antigen unknown. RNA transcripts were the template, and TCR beta CDR3 regions were amplified from them. Scientists carried out first-round RT-PCR using HTBI primers and then a second-round multiplex PCR. One entry per CDR3 protein results from TCRdb running MiXCR on the multiplex PCR reads. The sample carries about 500,000 distinct CDR3 sequences, 35% to 45% recorded once. The material sequenced was peripheral blood or thyroid tissue (not recorded which). The chain uses TRBV2 and TRBJ1-5, with a possible D match to TRBD1 (6 bases). This clonotype originated in an adult man with Graves' hyperthyroidism. For the CDR3, the DNA is TGTGCCAGCAGTGCCGACAGGATCAATCAGCCCCAGCATTTT. Translation: CASSADRINQPQHF.